The 20 T cell receptor beta chains in this list originate from one sample, sequenced in a study of blood T cell repertoires in COVID-19. Data came from immunoSEQ multiplex PCR; TCRdb stores just in-frame clones and leaves some out. Counted here are 60,000 to 65,000 clones, around 84% occurring once; the ten biggest clones make up approximately 5.6%. The sequenced material came from peripheral blood. Source of these receptors: a woman aged 60-70 years with acute or convalescent COVID-19.

The chain joins TRBV29-1 to TRBJ1-3; D possibly corresponds to TRBD1 (5 bases). Germline CDR1 SQVTM, CDR2 ANQGSEA. The CDR3 extends over 12 amino acids. V was shortened by 7 bases and J by 4 bases, with 11 bases between the two germline ends. The CDR3 loop is CSGSTAGNTIYF. Written as DNA, the CDR3 is TGCAGCGGTTCGACAGCGGGAAACACCATATATTTT.

CDR3 DNA sequence: TGTGCCAGCAGCGTGACAGGCACGGGTCAGCCCCAGCATTTT. The encoded protein is CASSVTGTGQPQHF. This chain uses TRBV6-5 with TRBJ1-5; weak D call: TRBD1 (6 bases). V lost 6 bases, J lost 6 bases, and 15 bases lay in between. Per germline, CDR1 MNHEY and CDR2 SVGAGI. CDR3 length: 14 amino acids.

The chain links TRBV19 to TRBJ2-3; 10 positions agree with TRBD1. Germline trimming cut 1 base from V and 4 bases from J; bases unmatched to any gene: 2. Germline V gene sequence: CDR1 LNHDA, CDR2 SQIVND (reference sequence). The CDR3 loop spans 15 amino acids. The CDR3 loop reads CASSIAGTGADTQYF. The CDR3 nucleotides read TGTGCCAGTAGTATAGCCGGGACAGGGGCAGATACGCAGTATTTT. The entire variable domain, with the rest obtained from reference TRBV19 and TRBJ2-3, is as follows: DGGITQSPKYLFRKEGQNVTLSCEQNLNHDAMYWYRQDPGQGLRLIYYSQIVNDFQKGDIAEGYSVSREKKESFPLTVTSAQKNPTAFYLCASSIAGTGADTQYFGPGTRLTVL.

This clone turned up a few times. The rearrangement joins TRBV25-1 to TRBJ2-1; 11 bases fit TRBD1. Germline lookup yields CDR1 MGHDK and CDR2 SYGVNS. Trimming at V came to 4 bases and at J to 6 bases, leaving 5 bases not matched to a gene. The CDR3 is made up of 15 amino acids. DNA of the CDR3: TGTGCCAGCAGTGCCCTGGGGACAGGGGGCAATGAGCAGTTCTTC. Translation gives CASSALGTGGNEQFF.

The CDR3 DNA sequence: TGTGCCAGCAGCCCGCCAACCTCTCCGGGACAGGAGTCCTATGGCTACACCTTC. Translation gives CASSPPTSPGQESYGYTF. This rearrangement joins TRBV3-1 (or the pseudogene TRBV3-2) to TRBJ1-2, with 8 bases lining up with TRBD1. Unmatched junction bases numbered 17, after V lost 4 bases and J lost 4 bases. Germline CDR1 and CDR2: LGHDT and YNNKEL (reference sequence). The length of the CDR3 is 18 residues.

This clone was seen once. The chain couples TRBV5-4 to TRBJ1-1; TRBD1 aligns across 7 bases. Germline V gene data show CDR1 as SGHNT and CDR2 as YYREEE (reference sequence). The V gene end was trimmed by 3 bases and the J gene end by 4 bases; junction bases not matched to a gene: 6. The CDR3 has 14 amino acids. This CDR3 is CASSWDSMITEAFF. As DNA, the CDR3 is TGTGCCAGCAGCTGGGACAGCATGATCACTGAAGCTTTCTTT. Together with reference TRBV5-4 and TRBJ1-1, the CDR3 gives the full variable domain: ETGVTQSPTHLIKTRGQQVTLRCSSQSGHNTVSWYQQALGQGPQFIFQYYREEENGRGNFPPRFSGLQFPNYSSELNVNALELDDSALYLCASSWDSMITEAFFGQGTRLTVV.

The chain carries TRBV28 and TRBJ1-5; D remains unclear. Trimming removed 2 bases at V and 6 bases at J, with 8 bases between. This CDR3 has 13 amino acids. Germline V gives CDR1 MDHEN, CDR2 SYDVKM. In nucleotides, the CDR3 is TGTGCCAGCAGTTTAGGAGGTGTTCAGCCCCAGCATTTT. Residues: CASSLGGVQPQHF.

The table lists this clone with a few counts. J is TRBJ2-3 and V is TRBV10-3; 7 bases map to TRBD2. V lost 4 bases and J lost 1; bases outside the gene matches: 14. Per germline, CDR1 ENHRY and CDR2 SYGVKD. The CDR3 extends over 18 amino acids. The chain's CDR3 is CAISGPPVGTTGTDTQYF. The CDR3 bases are TGTGCCATCAGTGGCCCCCCGGTGGGGACTACAGGCACAGATACGCAGTATTTT.

This clone was observed a few times. In DNA, the CDR3 is TGTGCCATCAGTGAGTCTAGTAGAGAGACCCAGTACTTC. Encoded protein: CAISESSRETQYF. The chain uses TRBV10-3 and TRBJ2-5; D is unclear. The CDR3 spans 13 residues. Germline CDR1 ENHRY, CDR2 SYGVKD. With 0 bases removed from V and 4 bases from J, the gap between germline ends came to 6 bases.

The chain links TRBV9 to TRBJ1-3; 7 bases are shared with TRBD1. CDR1 is SGDLS and CDR2 is YYNGEE in the germline V gene. Trimming cost V 1 base and J 0 bases; bases outside gene matches: 4. The CDR3 runs to 16 residues. CDR3 sequence (DNA): TGTGCCAGCAGCGTACAGACAGGGAACTCTGGAAACACCATATATTTT. Translation: CASSVQTGNSGNTIYF.

The V and J genes are TRBV19 and TRBJ2-3, with TRBD2 matching 9 bases. The CDR3 extends over 16 amino acids. V lost 7 bases, J lost 2 bases, and 10 bases stayed unmatched. The germline gives CDR1 LNHDA, CDR2 SQIVND (reference sequence). The DNA for the CDR3 is TGTGCCAGTACCCCTGGGGCTAGCGGGATCACAGATACGCAGTATTTT. This sequence encodes CASTPGASGITDTQYF.

This chain connects TRBV19 to TRBJ1-6, with a possible D match to TRBD1 (6 bases). V was clipped by 9 bases and J by 8 bases, with 14 bases between them. This CDR3 region has 13 residues. From germline, CDR1 is LNHDA and CDR2 SQIVND (reference sequence). CDR3 DNA sequence: TGTGCCAGCCGGACAGCTTGGGATTCACCCCTCCACTTT. Encoded protein: CASRTAWDSPLHF.

The chain employs TRBV6-6 and TRBJ2-7; 7 bases agree with TRBD1. CDR1 is MNHNY and CDR2 is SVGAGI in the germline V gene (reference sequence). This CDR3 comprises 14 residues. With V trimmed by 0 bases and J by 5 bases, 4 bases remained unmatched. The CDR3 protein is CASSYSDRINEQYF. CDR3 sequence (DNA): TGTGCCAGCAGTTACTCGGACAGGATCAACGAGCAGTACTTC.

J is TRBJ1-5 and V is TRBV19; 10 positions match TRBD1. From germline, CDR1 is LNHDA and CDR2 SQIVND (reference sequence). The CDR3 is 16 residues long. J was trimmed by 6 bases and V by 5 bases; bases with no gene match: 10. The CDR3 protein is CASSPQDRGFPQPQHF. The CDR3 DNA is TGTGCCAGTAGTCCCCAGGACAGGGGGTTCCCTCAGCCCCAGCATTTT.

This rearrangement joins TRBV6-5 to TRBJ2-1; 7 bases fit TRBD1. The CDR3 has 15 amino acids. Per germline, CDR1 MNHEY and CDR2 SVGAGI. Losses at the gene ends were 7 bases for V and 6 bases for J; bases not matched to a gene: 12. As DNA, the CDR3 is TGTGCCAGCAAATTAAGTCAGGGGGTTCTCAATGAGCAGTTCTTC. It translates to CASKLSQGVLNEQFF.

A few counts support this clone. CDR3 in amino acids: CASSPYDRGDGYTF. CDR3 nucleotides: TGTGCCAGCAGTCCATACGACAGGGGTGATGGCTACACCTTC. The rearrangement uses TRBV27 and TRBJ1-2; 8 nucleotides agree with TRBD1. The CDR3 extends over 14 amino acids. Germline values: CDR1 MNHEY, CDR2 SMNVEV (reference sequence). Trimming removed 5 bases from V and 6 bases from J; junction bases left unmatched: 8.

The chain carries TRBV2 and TRBJ1-6, with D perhaps TRBD1 (5 bases). Per the germline V gene, CDR1 is SNHLY and CDR2 is FYNNEI. CDR3 length equals 20 residues. V was cut by 3 bases and J by 0 bases, with 21 bases left in between. The CDR3 reads CASSDFPGPRGFSYNSPLHF. Written as DNA, the CDR3 is TGTGCCAGCAGTGATTTTCCGGGACCTCGGGGGTTCTCCTATAATTCACCCCTCCACTTT.

This clone has only one observation. The V and J genes are TRBV21-1 and TRBJ1-5. TRBV21-1 is assigned pseudogene status. This CDR3 comprises 14 residues. The CDR3 nucleotides read TGTGCCAGCAGCAAAGGCGAGCGAAATCAGCCCCAGCATTTT. Translated: CASSKGERNQPQHF.

The gene calls are TRBV5-6 and TRBJ1-6; no reliable D call. Germline CDR1 and CDR2: SGHDT and YYEEEE. The ends were cut back, 4 bases at V and 0 bases at J, with 14 bases in the middle. The CDR3 spans 17 residues. The CDR3 sequence is CASSNGLLDSYNSPLHF. The CDR3 DNA reads TGTGCCAGCAGCAACGGACTTTTGGACTCCTATAATTCACCCCTCCACTTT.

This clone was observed a handful of times. The CDR3 DNA reads as TGCGCCAGCAGCTTAGACAGGGACCCGAACACTGAAGCTTTCTTT. Translation: CASSLDRDPNTEAFF. V gene TRBV5-1 combines with J gene TRBJ1-1; 7 bases are a match to TRBD1. Per germline, CDR1 SGHRS and CDR2 YFSETQ. The CDR3 contains 15 residues. The V gene end was trimmed by 2 bases and the J gene end by 1 base; junction bases not matched to a gene: 5.